The 20 T cell receptor beta chains listed next were all sequenced from one sample in a study of blood T cell repertoires in COVID-19. Method: immunoSEQ multiplex PCR; TCRdb's copy keeps in-frame clones and lacks some. This sample has about 370,000 clones; nearly 90% occur once, and the top ten carry 6.5%. Sequenced input: peripheral blood. Every receptor here comes from a young man with active or convalescent COVID-19.

The V call is TRBV9, the J call TRBJ2-1; 14 positions agree with TRBD2. This CDR3 spans 18 amino acids. Per the germline V gene, CDR1 is SGDLS and CDR2 is YYNGEE. V was clipped by 4 bases and J by 2 bases; unmatched bases: 8. The CDR3 loop reads CASSLGTSGGPAYNEQFF. In DNA form, the CDR3 reads TGTGCCAGCAGCCTTGGGACTAGCGGGGGCCCGGCCTACAATGAGCAGTTCTTC.

V usage is TRBV4-1 and J usage is TRBJ1-4, with D uncertain. Trimming removed 0 bases from V and 7 bases from J, with 12 bases in between. Germline V gives CDR1 MGHRA, CDR2 YSYEKL. The CDR3 length is 15 residues. DNA of the CDR3: TGCGCCAGCAGCCAAGATGGAGGGCATCGTGAAAAACTGTTTTTT. Amino acid sequence: CASSQDGGHREKLFF.

In this sample, this clone turned up once. The CDR3 nucleotides read TGTGCCAGCAGCCCCCAGGGATTTATGAACACTGAAGCTTTCTTT. It is translated as CASSPQGFMNTEAFF. The V gene is TRBV7-9, the J gene TRBJ1-1; TRBD1 is a possible D gene (5 bases). This CDR3 has 15 amino acids. Trimming stripped 5 bases from V and 0 bases from J, with 13 bases between. The germline CDR1 and CDR2 sequences are SEHNR and FQNEAQ (reference sequence).

This clone came up once. The V call is TRBV6-2 or TRBV6-3, the J call TRBJ2-3, with D hard to call. V was trimmed by 5 bases and J by 3 bases, leaving 6 bases between them. The CDR3 runs 12 residues. The germline V gene encodes CDR1 MNHEY and CDR2 SVGEGT. The CDR3: CASSQVTDTQYF. CDR3 DNA sequence: TGTGCCAGCAGTCAGGTAACAGATACGCAGTATTTT.

V gene TRBV4-1 combines with J gene TRBJ1-6; D is ambiguous. Germline CDR1 reads MGHRA; CDR2 reads YSYEKL. Trimming shortened V by 1 base and J by 9 bases, and 13 bases separated the two germline ends. The CDR3 contains 15 residues. This CDR3 is CASSQVRAEGSPLHF. Here the CDR3 DNA reads TGCGCCAGCAGCCAAGTTAGGGCCGAGGGTTCACCCCTCCACTTT.

The chain uses TRBV21-1 and TRBJ2-1; whether TRBD2, the table's D call, matches the DNA was not checked. TRBV21-1 is marked as a pseudogene. The length of the CDR3 is 16 residues. The CDR3 sequence: CASSKGTSGSSWEQFF. The CDR3 DNA is TGTGCCAGCAGCAAAGGGACTAGCGGGAGTTCTTGGGAGCAGTTCTTC.

The V and J genes are TRBV29-1 and TRBJ1-2; 10 bases are shared with TRBD1. This CDR3 spans 16 amino acids. Germline loops: CDR1 SQVTM, CDR2 ANQGSEA. V was clipped by 3 bases and J by 3 bases; unmatched bases: 10. The DNA of the CDR3 is TGCAGCGTTGACCCTGCCGGGACAGGGGTCGACTATGGCTACACCTTC. As protein: CSVDPAGTGVDYGYTF. Full variable domain (outside the CDR3, taken from reference TRBV29-1 and TRBJ1-2): SAVISQKPSRDICQRGTSLTIQCQVDSQVTMMFWYRQQPGQSLTLIATANQGSEATYESGFVIDKFPISRPNLTFSTLTVSNMSPEDSSIYLCSVDPAGTGVDYGYTFGSGTRLTVV.

The CDR3 here is CASSADRGRTEAFF. In DNA form, the CDR3 reads TGTGCCAGCAGCGCCGACAGGGGGCGAACTGAAGCTTTCTTT. The chain combines TRBV7-9 with TRBJ1-1; TRBD1 matches at 10 bases. Germline loops: CDR1 SEHNR, CDR2 FQNEAQ (reference sequence). This CDR3 contains 14 residues. V lost 5 bases and J lost 5; bases outside the gene matches: 5.

The chain joins TRBV7-3 to TRBJ1-1, with D possibly being TRBD1 (5 bases). The V end lost 3 bases, the J end lost 1 base, and 12 bases lay between the germline ends. Per the germline V gene, CDR1 is SGHTA and CDR2 is FQGTGA. The CDR3 loop spans 15 amino acids. CDR3 loop: CASSFEAGKNTEAFF. DNA of the CDR3: TGTGCCAGCAGCTTTGAGGCAGGGAAGAACACTGAAGCTTTCTTT. Looking up the rest from reference TRBV7-3 and TRBJ1-1 gives the full variable domain: GAGVSQTPSNKVTEKGKYVELRCDPISGHTALYWYRQSLGQGPEFLIYFQGTGAADDSGLPNDRFFAVRPEGSVSTLKIQRTERGDSAVYLCASSFEAGKNTEAFFGQGTRLTVV.

The V gene is TRBV4-3, the J gene TRBJ2-3; TRBD1 agrees at 9 bases. V trimming: 4 bases; J trimming: 5 bases; junction bases outside the gene matches: 7. The germline gives CDR1 LGHNA, CDR2 YSLEER. The CDR3 covers 15 residues. The CDR3: CASSRSGTGIDTQYF. CDR3 coding DNA: TGCGCCAGCAGCCGAAGTGGGACAGGGATAGATACGCAGTATTTT.

V usage is TRBV2 and J usage is TRBJ2-7, with 8 bases that match TRBD2. This CDR3 has 15 residues. With 3 bases clipped from V and 1 base from J, the junction kept 5 bases outside the gene matches. CDR1 is SNHLY, CDR2 FYNNEI, per germline. The chain's CDR3 is CASSDVVAGSYEQYF. The CDR3 DNA sequence: TGTGCCAGCAGTGACGTAGTAGCGGGATCCTACGAGCAGTACTTC.

CDR3 coding DNA: TGTGCCAGCAGCTTTGGACAGGCGGTGGCTTTCTTT. Its protein product is CASSFGQAVAFF. V and J are TRBV12-3 or TRBV12-4 and TRBJ1-1; TRBD1 agrees at 7 bases. Trimming at V came to 6 bases and at J to 11 bases, leaving 9 bases not matched to a gene. The CDR3 covers 12 residues.

The chain combines TRBV2 with TRBJ2-3; 11 nucleotides line up with TRBD1. This CDR3 comprises 18 residues. Germline V gives CDR1 SNHLY, CDR2 FYNNEI. V shed 0 bases, J shed 4 bases, and the junction held 9 bases outside the gene matches. The CDR3 DNA reads as TGTGCCAGCAGTGAAGCAACCCCCGGGACAGGGGGGGCAGATACGCAGTATTTT. Translated: CASSEATPGTGGADTQYF.

The chain recombines TRBV29-1 with TRBJ2-4; D perhaps matches TRBD1 (5 bases). The CDR3 covers 14 residues. The V end was cut by 2 bases, the J end by 5 bases, with 13 bases between. Germline lookup yields CDR1 SQVTM and CDR2 ANQGSEA. Here the CDR3 reads CSVENRLSQNIQYF. The CDR3 DNA follows: TGCAGCGTTGAAAACAGGCTTAGCCAAAACATTCAGTACTTC.

This chain uses TRBV13 with TRBJ2-2, with D unclear. The CDR3 is made up of 19 amino acids. The V gene's germline CDR1 is PRHDT and CDR2 FYEKMQ (reference sequence). V shed 1 base and J shed 0 bases, with 18 bases lying between them. The CDR3 DNA reads TGTGCCAGCAGCTTAGAGGCAGCGCTGTCCCCCGCGAACACCGGGGAGCTGTTTTTT. This encodes CASSLEAALSPANTGELFF.

The J gene is TRBJ2-1, the V gene TRBV27; 10 bases map to TRBD1. CDR1 MNHEY and CDR2 SMNVEV come from the germline V gene (reference sequence). There are 17 residues in the CDR3. The V gene end was trimmed by 3 bases and the J gene end by 3 bases; junction bases not matched to a gene: 8. CDR3 region: CASSLPSGTGVYNEQFF. The CDR3 DNA reads as TGTGCCAGCAGTTTGCCGTCCGGGACAGGGGTCTACAATGAGCAGTTCTTC.

The rearrangement joins TRBV7-7 to TRBJ1-5, with 9 nucleotides matching TRBD1. CDR3 length: 20 amino acids. CDR1 is SSHAT, CDR2 FNYEAQ, per germline (reference sequence). V was pared by 5 bases and J by 0 bases, with 17 bases of the junction left unmatched. In DNA, the CDR3 is TGTGCCAGCAGCCCTATGGCGACCGGGACAGGGTGCGATAGCAATCAGCCCCAGCATTTT. It yields the protein CASSPMATGTGCDSNQPQHF.

The gene calls are TRBV11-3 and TRBJ2-5; 11 nucleotides match TRBD2. This CDR3 spans 14 amino acids. Trimming took 5 bases from V and 3 from J; bases not matched to a gene: 2. Per the germline V gene, CDR1 is SGHNT and CDR2 is YENEEA. CDR3 nucleotide sequence: TGTGCCAGCAGCCAGACTAGCGGGGAAGAGACCCAGTACTTC. This translates into CASSQTSGEETQYF.

On this clone: An end of the junction does not agree with germline; a read error may underlie this. The chain has TRBV27 and TRBJ2-6; TRBD1 might be the D (5 bases). The germline CDR1 and CDR2 sequences are MNHEY and SMNVEV (reference sequence). CDR3 length equals 17 residues. CDR3 sequence reads: CASSFGVGPSGANVLTF. The CDR3 DNA is TGTGCCAGCTCCTTTGGGGTAGGGCCCTCTGGGGCCAACGTGCTGACTTTC.

The V and J genes are TRBV9 and TRBJ2-7; possibly TRBD2 for D (6 bases). Germline values: CDR1 SGDLS, CDR2 YYNGEE. Trimming left V 0 bases short and J 5 bases short, with 9 bases between. This CDR3 spans 13 amino acids. CDR3 loop: CASSVGLGDEQYF. The CDR3 nucleotides read TGTGCCAGCAGCGTAGGACTAGGAGACGAGCAGTACTTC.